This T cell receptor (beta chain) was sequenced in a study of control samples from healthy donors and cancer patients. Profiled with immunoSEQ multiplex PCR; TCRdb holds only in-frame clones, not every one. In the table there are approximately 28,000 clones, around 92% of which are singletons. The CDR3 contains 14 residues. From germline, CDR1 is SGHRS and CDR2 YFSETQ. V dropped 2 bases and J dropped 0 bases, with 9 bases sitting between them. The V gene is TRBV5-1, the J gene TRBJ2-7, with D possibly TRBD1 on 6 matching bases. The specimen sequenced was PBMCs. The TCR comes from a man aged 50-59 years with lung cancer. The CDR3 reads CASSFLTGSYEQYF. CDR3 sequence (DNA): TGCGCCAGCAGCTTTTTGACAGGCTCCTACGAGCAGTACTTC. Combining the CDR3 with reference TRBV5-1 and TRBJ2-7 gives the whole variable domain KAGVTQTPRYLIKTRGQQVTLSCSPISGHRSVSWYQQTPGQGLQFLFEYFSETQRNKGNFPGRFSGRQFSNSRSEMNVSTLELGDSALYLCASSFLTGSYEQYFGPGTRLTVT.